Presented here are 16 T cell receptor beta chains from one specimen sequenced in a study of blood T cells in healthy people across ages. Combining a sample-barcoded 5' primer with a J-beta primer mix, a second PCR ran for about 6 to 12 cycles. TCRdb reanalysed the 5' RACE reads using MiXCR and keeps one entry per CDR3 protein. The sample shows 600,000 to 850,000 distinct CDR3 sequences, 20% to 30% of them seen only once. The same data also contributed to another study, on T cells of mothers and their children.

Material: blood. The receptors originated from a boy younger than 18 in good health.

The chain employs TRBV5-5 and TRBJ2-4; possibly TRBD1 for D (5 bases). The CDR3 has 16 residues. Germline V lookup: CDR1 SGHKS, CDR2 YYEKEE (reference sequence). V lost 0 bases, J lost 0 bases, and 10 bases lay in between. The CDR3 spells CASSLVRQLAKNIQYF. The CDR3 nucleotides read TGTGCCAGCAGCTTGGTGCGACAGCTAGCCAAAAACATTCAGTACTTC.

This clonotype was recorded a few times. V is TRBV4-3 and J is TRBJ2-5; D tentatively fits TRBD1 or TRBD2 (5 bases each). Per the germline V gene, CDR1 is LGHNA and CDR2 is YSLEER. The CDR3 has 15 residues. Trimming pared 0 bases from V and 5 bases from J, leaving 13 bases between. The CDR3 here is CASSQDWLAGETQYF. The CDR3 coding sequence is TGCGCCAGCAGCCAAGATTGGCTAGCAGGGGAGACCCAGTACTTC.

In its sample, this clonotype was seen a few times. This chain uses TRBV29-1 with TRBJ2-5; 7 bases line up with TRBD1. The end of the DNA aligns better with TRBJ2-7, so the J call may be wrong. From germline, CDR1 is SQVTM and CDR2 ANQGSEA. The CDR3 has 13 residues. The CDR3 DNA follows: TGCAGCGCCGCCGACAGGGCTCCCTACGAGCAGTACTTC. As protein: CSAADRAPYEQYF.

This clonotype was seen a few times. The V and J genes are TRBV7-2 and TRBJ2-2, with 8 positions matching TRBD1. The V gene's germline CDR1 is SGHTA and CDR2 FQGNSA. This CDR3 is 15 amino acids long. V dropped 5 bases and J dropped 6; count of bases not matched to a gene: 8. The CDR3 here is CASSPDRGYAGELFF. DNA for the CDR3: TGTGCCAGCAGCCCTGACAGGGGATACGCCGGGGAGCTGTTTTTT.

This clonotype has just a few counts. The rearrangement links TRBV5-1 to TRBJ1-1; D uncertain. The CDR3 totals 17 residues. CDR1 is SGHRS, CDR2 YFSETQ, per germline. Trimming removed 0 bases from V and 3 bases from J, with 18 bases in between. The CDR3 region has the DNA TGCGCCAGCAGCTTGGACAGACTAATAAAGGAGGACACTGAAGCTTTCTTT. Its protein is CASSLDRLIKEDTEAFF.

The V gene is TRBV28, the J gene TRBJ1-5; D remains unclear. Germline V CDR1 and CDR2: MDHEN, SYDVKM. V lost 5 bases to trimming and J lost 6 bases, with 11 bases between them. The CDR3 loop spans 13 amino acids. The CDR3 loop is CASSGLRTQPQHF. The CDR3 DNA sequence: TGTGCCAGCAGTGGACTTAGGACTCAGCCCCAGCATTTT.

This clonotype was detected a few times. V and J are TRBV7-2 and TRBJ1-1; D not certain. Per the germline V gene, CDR1 is SGHTA and CDR2 is FQGNSA. Trimming left V 5 bases short and J 6 bases short, with 22 bases between. The CDR3 totals 16 residues. In DNA form, the CDR3 reads TGTGCCAGCAGCCGGACGACCTGGGCCCGGAGCGCTGAAGCTTTCTTT. This gives the protein CASSRTTWARSAEAFF.

The rearrangement links TRBV20-1 to TRBJ2-7; D perhaps matches TRBD1 (5 bases). The CDR3 contains 11 residues. The ends were cut back, 3 bases at V and 5 bases at J, with 8 bases in the middle. Germline CDR1 reads DFQATT; CDR2 reads SNEGSKA (reference sequence). The CDR3 region is CSASWGDEQYF. DNA for the CDR3: TGCAGTGCTAGCTGGGGCGACGAGCAGTACTTC.

This clonotype has a handful of counts. The V gene is TRBV7-2, the J gene TRBJ1-1; possibly TRBD1 for D (6 bases). This CDR3 region has 16 residues. The ends were cut back, 5 bases at V and 4 bases at J, with 20 bases in the middle. Per germline, CDR1 SGHTA and CDR2 FQGNSA. This CDR3 is CASSRNAPGALTEAFF. Here the CDR3 DNA reads TGTGCCAGCAGCCGAAACGCACCAGGGGCGCTCACTGAAGCTTTCTTT. Full variable domain (remainder filled in from reference TRBV7-2 and TRBJ1-1): GAGVSQSPSNKVTEKGKDVELRCDPISGHTALYWYRQSLGQGLEFLIYFQGNSAPDKSGLPSDRFSAERTGGSVSTLTIQRTQQEDSAVYLCASSRNAPGALTEAFFGQGTRLTVV.

The chain uses TRBV20-1 and TRBJ2-5, with D possibly TRBD2 on 6 matching bases. This CDR3 spans 11 amino acids. Germline-derived CDR1 and CDR2 are DFQATT and SNEGSKA (reference sequence). V lost 6 bases and J lost 3, with 8 bases in between. The CDR3 nucleotides are TGCAGTGCGGGGGGAGAAGAGACCCAGTACTTC. Translation gives CSAGGEETQYF.

The CDR3 DNA sequence: TGTGCCAGCAGTTTTTCCGTATTGGTCGACGAGCAGTACTTC. Its protein product is CASSFSVLVDEQYF. V gene TRBV12-3 or TRBV12-4 combines with J gene TRBJ2-5; D call uncertain. The DNA matches TRBJ2-7 better at its end, which makes the J call doubtful. There are 14 residues in the CDR3.

This chain joins TRBV13 and TRBJ2-5, with 8 positions matching TRBD2. Germline-derived CDR1 and CDR2 are PRHDT and FYEKMQ (reference sequence). This CDR3 region has 16 residues. V shed 4 bases, J shed 5 bases, and the junction held 12 bases outside the gene matches. The CDR3 DNA sequence: TGTGCCAGCAGCTCAAACTTCGCGGGACTAGATGAGACCCAGTACTTC. Protein product: CASSSNFAGLDETQYF.

The sample holds a few counts of this clonotype. The rearrangement uses TRBV27 and TRBJ1-4, with 9 bases identical to TRBD1. Germline-derived CDR1 and CDR2 are MNHEY and SMNVEV (reference sequence). The junction had 11 bases not matched to a gene; V was cut back by 3 bases and J by 9 bases. The CDR3 runs 16 residues. The CDR3 here is CASSFSPTGGEKKLFF. The CDR3, as DNA: TGTGCCAGCAGTTTTAGTCCGACAGGGGGAGAAAAAAAACTGTTTTTT.

This clonotype was seen more than once but under ten times. The chain couples TRBV7-9 to TRBJ2-7, with TRBD2 identical over 13 bases. Germline CDR1 reads SEHNR; CDR2 reads FQNEAQ (reference sequence). V trimming: 4 bases; J trimming: 6 bases; junction bases outside the gene matches: 9. CDR3 size: 16 residues. The CDR3: CASSSRLAGGVAEQYF. The CDR3, as DNA: TGTGCCAGCAGCTCAAGACTAGCGGGAGGAGTCGCCGAGCAGTACTTC.

Only a few counts were recorded for this clonotype. The chain couples TRBV9 to TRBJ1-4, with 7 nucleotides matching TRBD1. From germline, CDR1 is SGDLS and CDR2 YYNGEE. The CDR3 has 15 amino acids. The V gene end was trimmed by 3 bases and the J gene end by 2 bases; junction bases not matched to a gene: 4. CDR3 DNA: TGTGCCAGCAGCGCCGGGACAGCGACTAATGAAAAACTGTTTTTT. Amino acid sequence: CASSAGTATNEKLFF.

This chain connects TRBV20-1 to TRBJ2-7, with 7 bases lining up with TRBD1. The germline V gene encodes CDR1 DFQATT and CDR2 SNEGSKA (reference sequence). V lost 5 bases, J lost 0 bases, and 4 bases stayed unmatched. The CDR3 spans 13 residues. CDR3 loop: CSAQGVNSYEQYF. Written as DNA, the CDR3 is TGCAGTGCTCAGGGGGTGAACTCCTACGAGCAGTACTTC.